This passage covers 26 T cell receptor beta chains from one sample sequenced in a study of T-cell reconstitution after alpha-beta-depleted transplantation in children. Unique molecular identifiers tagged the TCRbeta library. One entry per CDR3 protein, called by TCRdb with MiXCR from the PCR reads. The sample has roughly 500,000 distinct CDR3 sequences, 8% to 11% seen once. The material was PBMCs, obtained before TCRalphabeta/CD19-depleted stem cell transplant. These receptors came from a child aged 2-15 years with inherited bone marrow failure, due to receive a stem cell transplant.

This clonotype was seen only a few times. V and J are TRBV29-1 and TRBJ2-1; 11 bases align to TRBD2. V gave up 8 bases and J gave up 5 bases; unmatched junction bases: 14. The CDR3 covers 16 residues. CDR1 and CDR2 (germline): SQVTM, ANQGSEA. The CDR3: CSTGQLLAGDDNEQFF. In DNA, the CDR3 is TGCAGCACGGGACAGTTACTAGCGGGAGACGACAATGAGCAGTTCTTC.

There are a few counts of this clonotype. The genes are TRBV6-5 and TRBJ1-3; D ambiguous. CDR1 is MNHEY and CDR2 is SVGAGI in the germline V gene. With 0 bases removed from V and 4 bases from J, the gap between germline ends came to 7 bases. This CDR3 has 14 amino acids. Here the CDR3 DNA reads TGTGCCAGCAGTTACTCTTATCTCGGAAACACCATATATTTT. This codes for CASSYSYLGNTIYF.

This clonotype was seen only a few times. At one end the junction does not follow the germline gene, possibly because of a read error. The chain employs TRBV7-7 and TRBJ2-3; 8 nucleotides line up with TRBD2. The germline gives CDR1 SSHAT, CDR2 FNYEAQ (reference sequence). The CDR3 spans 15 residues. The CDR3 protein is CASSLIAGSKDTQYF. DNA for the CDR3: TGTGCTAGCAGCTTGATAGCGGGATCGAAAGATACGCAGTATTTT. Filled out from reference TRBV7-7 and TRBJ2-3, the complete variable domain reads GAGVSQSPRYKVTKRGQDVTLRCDPISSHATLYWYQQALGQGPEFLTYFNYEAQPDKSGLPSDRFSAERPEGSISTLTIQRTEQRDSAMYRCASSLIAGSKDTQYFGPGTRLTVL.

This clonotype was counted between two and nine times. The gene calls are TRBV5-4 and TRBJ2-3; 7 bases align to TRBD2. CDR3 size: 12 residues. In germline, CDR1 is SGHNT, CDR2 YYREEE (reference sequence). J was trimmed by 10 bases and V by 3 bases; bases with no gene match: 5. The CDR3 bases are TGTGCCAGCAGCTCAAGCGGGACTCCGCAGTATTTT. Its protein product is CASSSSGTPQYF. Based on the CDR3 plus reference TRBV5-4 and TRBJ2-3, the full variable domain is ETGVTQSPTHLIKTRGQQVTLRCSSQSGHNTVSWYQQALGQGPQFIFQYYREEENGRGNFPPRFSGLQFPNYSSELNVNALELDDSALYLCASSSSGTPQYFGPGTRLTVL.

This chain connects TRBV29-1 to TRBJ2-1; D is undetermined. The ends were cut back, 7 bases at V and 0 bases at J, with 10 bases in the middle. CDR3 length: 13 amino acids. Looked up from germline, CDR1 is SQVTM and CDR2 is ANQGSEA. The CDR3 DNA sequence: TGCAGCGGCCAGAAGAGCTCCTACAATGAGCAGTTCTTC. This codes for CSGQKSSYNEQFF.

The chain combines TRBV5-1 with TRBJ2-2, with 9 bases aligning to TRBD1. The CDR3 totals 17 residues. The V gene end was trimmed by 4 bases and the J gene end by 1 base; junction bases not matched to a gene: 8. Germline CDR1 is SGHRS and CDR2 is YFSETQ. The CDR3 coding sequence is TGCGCCAGCAGCCCTTGGGGACAGGGAAGGAACACCGGGGAGCTGTTTTTT. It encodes CASSPWGQGRNTGELFF.

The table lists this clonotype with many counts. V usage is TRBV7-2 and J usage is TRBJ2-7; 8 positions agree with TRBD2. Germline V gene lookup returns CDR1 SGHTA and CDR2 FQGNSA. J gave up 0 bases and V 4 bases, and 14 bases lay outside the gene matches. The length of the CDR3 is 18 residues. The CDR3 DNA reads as TGTGCCAGCAGCTCAGCTTACCGGACCGGGACTAGCTCCTACGAGCAGTACTTC. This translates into CASSSAYRTGTSSYEQYF.

CDR3 amino acids: CASGQLAPYEQYF. The CDR3 DNA follows: TGTGCCAGCGGACAACTAGCTCCCTACGAGCAGTACTTC. This chain connects TRBV7-2 to TRBJ2-7, with D tentatively TRBD2 (6 bases). CDR1 is SGHTA, CDR2 FQGNSA, per germline. This CDR3 has 13 amino acids. V was cut by 8 bases and J by 2 bases, with 13 bases left in between. The variable domain in full, completed from reference TRBV7-2 and TRBJ2-7, reads GAGVSQSPSNKVTEKGKDVELRCDPISGHTALYWYRQSLGQGLEFLIYFQGNSAPDKSGLPSDRFSAERTGGSVSTLTIQRTQQEDSAVYLCASGQLAPYEQYFGPGTRLTVT.

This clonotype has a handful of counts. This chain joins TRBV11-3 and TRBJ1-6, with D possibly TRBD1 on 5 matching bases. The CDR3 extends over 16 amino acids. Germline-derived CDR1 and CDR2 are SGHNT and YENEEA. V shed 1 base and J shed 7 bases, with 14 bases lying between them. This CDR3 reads CASSLGSPGHNSPLHF. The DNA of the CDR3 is TGTGCCAGCAGCTTAGGTTCCCCGGGGCACAATTCACCCCTCCACTTT.

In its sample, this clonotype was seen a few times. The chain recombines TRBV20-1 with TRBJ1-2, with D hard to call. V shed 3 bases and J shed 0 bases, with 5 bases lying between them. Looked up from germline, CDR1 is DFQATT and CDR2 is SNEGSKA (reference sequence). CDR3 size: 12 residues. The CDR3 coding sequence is TGCAGTGCTAGTTCACCTAACTATGGCTACACCTTC. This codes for CSASSPNYGYTF.

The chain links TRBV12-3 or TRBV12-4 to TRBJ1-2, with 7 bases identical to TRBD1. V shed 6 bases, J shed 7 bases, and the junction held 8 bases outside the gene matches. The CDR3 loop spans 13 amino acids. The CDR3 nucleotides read TGTGCCAGCAGCACCCGACAGGGTGCTGGCTACACCTTC. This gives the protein CASSTRQGAGYTF.

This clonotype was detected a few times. CDR3 bases: TGTGCCAGCAGCGGACAGCAGAACACTGAAGCTTTCTTT. This sequence encodes CASSGQQNTEAFF. The rearrangement uses TRBV21-1 and TRBJ1-1; TRBD1, the D gene given by the table, was not confirmed from the DNA. TRBV21-1 is flagged as a pseudogene. The CDR3 runs 13 residues.

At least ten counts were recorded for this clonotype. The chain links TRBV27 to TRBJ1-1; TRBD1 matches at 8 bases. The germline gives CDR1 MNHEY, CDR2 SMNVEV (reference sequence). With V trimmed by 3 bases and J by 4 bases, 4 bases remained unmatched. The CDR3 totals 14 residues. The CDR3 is CASSFQGAGTEAFF. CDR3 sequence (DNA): TGTGCCAGCAGTTTTCAGGGGGCCGGCACTGAAGCTTTCTTT.

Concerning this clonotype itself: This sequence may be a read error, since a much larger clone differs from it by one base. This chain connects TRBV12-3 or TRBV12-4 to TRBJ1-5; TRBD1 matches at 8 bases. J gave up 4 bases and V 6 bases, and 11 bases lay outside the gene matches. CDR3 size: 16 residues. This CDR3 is CASRATGVYRNQPQHF. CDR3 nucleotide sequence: TGTGCCAGCAGGGCGACAGGGGTCTATAGGAATCAGCCCCAGCATTTT.

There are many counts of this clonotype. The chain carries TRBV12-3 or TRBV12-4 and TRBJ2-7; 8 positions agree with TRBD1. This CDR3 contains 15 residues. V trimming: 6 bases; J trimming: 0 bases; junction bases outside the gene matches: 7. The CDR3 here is CASRLRDRSSYEQYF. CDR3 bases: TGTGCCAGCAGACTCCGGGACAGGAGCTCCTACGAGCAGTACTTC.

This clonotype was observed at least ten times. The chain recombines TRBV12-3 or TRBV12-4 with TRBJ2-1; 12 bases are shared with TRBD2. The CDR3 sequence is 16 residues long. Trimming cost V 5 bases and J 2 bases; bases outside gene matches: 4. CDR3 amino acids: CASSMTSGSAYNEQFF. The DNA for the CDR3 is TGTGCCAGCAGTATGACTAGCGGGAGTGCCTACAATGAGCAGTTCTTC.

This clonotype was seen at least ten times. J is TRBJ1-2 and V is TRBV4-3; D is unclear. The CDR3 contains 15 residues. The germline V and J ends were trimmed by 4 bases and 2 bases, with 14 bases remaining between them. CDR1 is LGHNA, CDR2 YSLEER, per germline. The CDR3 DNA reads TGCGCCAGCAGCCCCACAGCGAACCTCAACTATGGCTACACCTTC. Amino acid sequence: CASSPTANLNYGYTF.

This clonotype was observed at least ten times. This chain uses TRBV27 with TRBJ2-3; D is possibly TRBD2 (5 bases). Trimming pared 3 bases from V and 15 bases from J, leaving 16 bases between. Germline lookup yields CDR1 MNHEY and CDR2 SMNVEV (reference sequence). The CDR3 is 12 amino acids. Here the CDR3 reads CASSFNSEVVYF. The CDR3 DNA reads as TGTGCCAGCAGTTTTAATAGCGAGGTGGTTTATTTT.

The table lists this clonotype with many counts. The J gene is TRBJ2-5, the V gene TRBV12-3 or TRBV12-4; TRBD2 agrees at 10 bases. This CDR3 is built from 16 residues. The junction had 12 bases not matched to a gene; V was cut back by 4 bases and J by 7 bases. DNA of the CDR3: TGTGCCAGCAGTTCCTCGGGACTAGCGCCAGTCGGGACCCAGTACTTC. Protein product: CASSSSGLAPVGTQYF.

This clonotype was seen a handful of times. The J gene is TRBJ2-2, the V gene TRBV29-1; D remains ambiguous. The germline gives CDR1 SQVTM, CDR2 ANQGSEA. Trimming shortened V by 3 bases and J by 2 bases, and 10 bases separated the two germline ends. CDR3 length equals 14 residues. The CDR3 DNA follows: TGCAGCGTTGAGACACCGTATAACACCGGGGAGCTGTTTTTT. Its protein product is CSVETPYNTGELFF.

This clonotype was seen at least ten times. DNA of the CDR3: TGTGCCAGCAGCTTGGTGGTGGGACAGCGAAGCTCCTACGAGCAGTACTTC. Encoded protein: CASSLVVGQRSSYEQYF. The chain has TRBV5-6 and TRBJ2-7; TRBD1 matches 7 bases. J gave up 0 bases and V 0 bases, and 9 bases lay outside the gene matches. The germline CDR1 and CDR2 sequences are SGHDT and YYEEEE. This CDR3 has 17 amino acids.

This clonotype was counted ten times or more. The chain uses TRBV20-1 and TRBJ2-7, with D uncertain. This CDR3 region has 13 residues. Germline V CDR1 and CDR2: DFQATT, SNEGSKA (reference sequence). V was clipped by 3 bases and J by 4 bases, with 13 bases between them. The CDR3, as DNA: TGCAGTGCTAGTGACGTAGTCTCGTACGAGCAGTACTTC. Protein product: CSASDVVSYEQYF.

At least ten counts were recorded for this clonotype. This chain's CDR3 is CASSLGGDQKLGYQETQYF. The DNA for the CDR3 is TGTGCCAGCAGCTTAGGGGGGGACCAAAAATTGGGGTACCAAGAGACCCAGTACTTC. The chain links TRBV11-3 to TRBJ2-5; weak D call: TRBD2 (6 bases). With 1 base removed from V and 0 bases from J, the gap between germline ends came to 21 bases. The length of the CDR3 is 19 residues. Germline loops: CDR1 SGHNT, CDR2 YENEEA.

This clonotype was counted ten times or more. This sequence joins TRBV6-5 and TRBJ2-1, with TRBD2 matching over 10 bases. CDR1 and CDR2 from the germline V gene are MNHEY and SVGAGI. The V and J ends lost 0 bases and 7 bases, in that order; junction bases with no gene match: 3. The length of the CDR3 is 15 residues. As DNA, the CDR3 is TGTGCCAGCAGTTACTCAGGACTAGCGGCGAATGAGCAGTTCTTC. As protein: CASSYSGLAANEQFF.

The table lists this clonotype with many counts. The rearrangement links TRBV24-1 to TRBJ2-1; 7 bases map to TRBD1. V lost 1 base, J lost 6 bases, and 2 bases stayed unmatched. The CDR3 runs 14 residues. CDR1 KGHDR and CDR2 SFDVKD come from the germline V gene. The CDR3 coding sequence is TGTGCCACCAGTGATTTACAGGGGATCAATGAGCAGTTCTTC. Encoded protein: CATSDLQGINEQFF.

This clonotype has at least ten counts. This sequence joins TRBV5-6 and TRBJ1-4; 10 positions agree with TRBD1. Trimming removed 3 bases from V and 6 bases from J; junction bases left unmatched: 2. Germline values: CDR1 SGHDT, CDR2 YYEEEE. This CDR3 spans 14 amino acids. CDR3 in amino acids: CASSWGTGDEKLFF. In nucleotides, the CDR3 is TGTGCCAGCAGCTGGGGGACAGGGGATGAAAAACTGTTTTTT.